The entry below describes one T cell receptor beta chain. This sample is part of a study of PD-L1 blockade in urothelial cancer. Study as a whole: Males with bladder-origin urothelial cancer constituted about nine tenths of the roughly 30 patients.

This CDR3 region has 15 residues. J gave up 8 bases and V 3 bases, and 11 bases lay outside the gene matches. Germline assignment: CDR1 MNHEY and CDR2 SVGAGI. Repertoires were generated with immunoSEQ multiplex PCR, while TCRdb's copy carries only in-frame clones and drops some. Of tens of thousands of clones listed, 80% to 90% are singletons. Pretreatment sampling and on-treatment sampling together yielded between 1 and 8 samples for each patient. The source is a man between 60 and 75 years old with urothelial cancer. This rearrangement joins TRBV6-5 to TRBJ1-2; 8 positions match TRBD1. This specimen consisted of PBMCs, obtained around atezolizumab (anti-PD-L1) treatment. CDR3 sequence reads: CASSYNRGNFQGYTF. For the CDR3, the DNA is TGTGCCAGCAGTTATAACAGGGGGAACTTTCAAGGCTACACCTTC.